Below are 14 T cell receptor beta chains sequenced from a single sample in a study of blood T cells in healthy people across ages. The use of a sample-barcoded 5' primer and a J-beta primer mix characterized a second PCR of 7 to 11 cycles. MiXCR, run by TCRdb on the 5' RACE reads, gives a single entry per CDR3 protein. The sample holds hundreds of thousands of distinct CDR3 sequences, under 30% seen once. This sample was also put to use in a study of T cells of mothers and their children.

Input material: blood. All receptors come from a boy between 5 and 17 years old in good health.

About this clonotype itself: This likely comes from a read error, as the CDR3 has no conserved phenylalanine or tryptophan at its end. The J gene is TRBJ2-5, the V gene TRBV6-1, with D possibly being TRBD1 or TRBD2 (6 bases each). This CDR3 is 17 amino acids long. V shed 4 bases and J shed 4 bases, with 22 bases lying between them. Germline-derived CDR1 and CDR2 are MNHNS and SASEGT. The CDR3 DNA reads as TGTGCCAGCAGTGTGGGCAGGGGACTCTCTTCCCGAGAGACCCAGTACCTC. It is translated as CASSVGRGLSSRETQYL.

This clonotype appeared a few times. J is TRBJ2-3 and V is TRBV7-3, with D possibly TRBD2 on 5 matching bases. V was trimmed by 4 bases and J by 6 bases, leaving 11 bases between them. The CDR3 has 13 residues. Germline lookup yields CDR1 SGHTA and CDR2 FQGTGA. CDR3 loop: CASSSLADDTQYF. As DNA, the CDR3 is TGTGCCAGCAGCTCTCTAGCCGACGATACGCAGTATTTT. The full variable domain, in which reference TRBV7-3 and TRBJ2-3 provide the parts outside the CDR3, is GAGVSQTPSNKVTEKGKYVELRCDPISGHTALYWYRQSLGQGPEFLIYFQGTGAADDSGLPNDRFFAVRPEGSVSTLKIQRTERGDSAVYLCASSSLADDTQYFGPGTRLTVL.

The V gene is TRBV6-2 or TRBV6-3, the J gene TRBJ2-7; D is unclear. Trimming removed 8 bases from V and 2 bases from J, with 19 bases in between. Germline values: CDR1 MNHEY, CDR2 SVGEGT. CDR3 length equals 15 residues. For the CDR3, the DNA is TGTGCCAGCCACCTCCGCGCCCATCGGGCCTACGAGCAGTACTTC. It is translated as CASHLRAHRAYEQYF.

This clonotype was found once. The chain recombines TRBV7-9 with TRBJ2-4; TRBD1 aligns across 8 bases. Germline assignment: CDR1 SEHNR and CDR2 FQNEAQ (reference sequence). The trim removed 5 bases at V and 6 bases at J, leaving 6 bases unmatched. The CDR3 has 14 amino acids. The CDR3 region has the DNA TGTGCCAGCAGCATGGACAGGGCGGCAAACATTCAGTACTTC. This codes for CASSMDRAANIQYF.

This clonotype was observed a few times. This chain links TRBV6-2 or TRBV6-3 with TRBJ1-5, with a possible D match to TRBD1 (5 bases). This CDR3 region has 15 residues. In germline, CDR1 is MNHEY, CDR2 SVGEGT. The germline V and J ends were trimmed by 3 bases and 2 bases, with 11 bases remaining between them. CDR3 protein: CASSYWGNGNQPQHF. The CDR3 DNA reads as TGTGCCAGCAGTTATTGGGGGAATGGCAATCAGCCCCAGCATTTT.

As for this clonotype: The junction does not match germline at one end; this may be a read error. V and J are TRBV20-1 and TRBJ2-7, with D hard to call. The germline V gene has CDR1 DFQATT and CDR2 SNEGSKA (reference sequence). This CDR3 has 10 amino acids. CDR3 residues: CGVFSYEQYF. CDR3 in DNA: TGTGGCGTCTTCTCCTACGAGCAGTACTTC.

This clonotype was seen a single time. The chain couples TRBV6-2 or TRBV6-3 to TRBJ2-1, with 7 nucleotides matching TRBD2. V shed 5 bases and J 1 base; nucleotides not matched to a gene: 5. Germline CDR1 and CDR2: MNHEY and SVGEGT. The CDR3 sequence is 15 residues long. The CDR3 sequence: CASSRREMSYNEQFF. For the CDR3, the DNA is TGTGCCAGCAGTAGGCGGGAGATGTCCTACAATGAGCAGTTCTTC.

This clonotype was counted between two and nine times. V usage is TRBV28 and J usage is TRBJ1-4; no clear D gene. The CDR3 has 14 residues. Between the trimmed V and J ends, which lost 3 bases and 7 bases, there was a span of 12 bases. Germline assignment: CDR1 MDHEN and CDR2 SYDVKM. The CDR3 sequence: CASSFRGLREKLFF. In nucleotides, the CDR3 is TGTGCCAGCAGTTTTCGGGGATTGCGTGAAAAACTGTTTTTT.

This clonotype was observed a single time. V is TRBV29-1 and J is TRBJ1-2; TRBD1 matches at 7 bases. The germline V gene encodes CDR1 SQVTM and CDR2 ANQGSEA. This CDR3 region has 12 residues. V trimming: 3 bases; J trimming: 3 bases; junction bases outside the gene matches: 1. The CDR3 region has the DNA TGCAGCGTTGAGGGGACAGACTATGGCTACACCTTC. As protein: CSVEGTDYGYTF.

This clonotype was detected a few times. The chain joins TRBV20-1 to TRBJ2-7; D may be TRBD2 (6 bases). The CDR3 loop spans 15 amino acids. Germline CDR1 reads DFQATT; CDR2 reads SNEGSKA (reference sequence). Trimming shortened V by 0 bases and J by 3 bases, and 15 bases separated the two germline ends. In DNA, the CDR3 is TGCAGTGCTAGAGATCGGCCGGGAGTAGTCTACGAGCAGTACTTC. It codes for CSARDRPGVVYEQYF.

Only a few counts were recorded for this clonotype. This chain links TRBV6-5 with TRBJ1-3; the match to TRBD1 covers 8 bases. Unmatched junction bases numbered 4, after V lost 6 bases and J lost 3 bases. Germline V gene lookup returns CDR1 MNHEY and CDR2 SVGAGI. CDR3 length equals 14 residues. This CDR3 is CASRPDRDGNTIYF. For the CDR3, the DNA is TGTGCCAGCAGACCGGACAGGGATGGAAACACCATATATTTT.

DNA for the CDR3: TGTGCCACCAGCAGAGATCAGTCAGAAACTCAGCATTTT. Residues: CATSRDQSETQHF. The V and J genes are TRBV15 and TRBJ1-5; D is undetermined. The CDR3 contains 13 residues. Trimming took off 0 bases at V and 13 bases at J, with 13 bases between the two ends. The germline CDR1 and CDR2 sequences are LNHNV and YYDKDF (reference sequence).

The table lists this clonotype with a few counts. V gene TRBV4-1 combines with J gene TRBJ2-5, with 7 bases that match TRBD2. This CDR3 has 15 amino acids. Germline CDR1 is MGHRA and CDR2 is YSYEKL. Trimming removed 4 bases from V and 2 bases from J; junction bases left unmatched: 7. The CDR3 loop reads CASSRSSGDQETQYF. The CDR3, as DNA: TGCGCCAGCAGCCGTTCTAGCGGCGATCAAGAGACCCAGTACTTC.

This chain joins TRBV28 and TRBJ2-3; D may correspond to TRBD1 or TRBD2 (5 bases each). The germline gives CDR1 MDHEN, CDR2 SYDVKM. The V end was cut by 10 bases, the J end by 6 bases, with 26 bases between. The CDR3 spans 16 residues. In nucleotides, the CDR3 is TGTGCCACGGGGCCGTTGGTAGCGCGGATTGGGGATACGCAGTATTTT. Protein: CATGPLVARIGDTQYF.